This section outlines one TCR beta chain sequence together with its context. This entry belongs to a study of blood T cell repertoires in COVID-19. Study at large: Samples taken during acute and convalescent COVID-19 were collected in the United States, Italy and Spain. Sample material is recorded as cDNA or gDNA derived from T cells, B-cell-depleted T cells, or PBMCs.

In the authors' workflow: Estimation of nucleated cell counts was performed using reference gene primer amplification. The repertoire was sequenced with immunoSEQ multiplex PCR; TCRdb's copy has only in-frame clones and lacks some. V, J and clone size are taken as reported in that table, and D and trimming were inferred from the DNA itself. The repertoire holds 220,000 or so clones, with roughly 85% as singletons. V was pared by 0 bases and J by 0 bases, with 5 bases of the junction left unmatched. CDR1 SGHTA and CDR2 FQGNSA come from the germline V gene. CDR3 length: 20 residues. Specimen: peripheral blood. This chain uses TRBV7-2 with TRBJ2-1; the match to TRBD2 covers 16 bases. The receptor was isolated from a woman aged 80 or over with acute or convalescent COVID-19. In nucleotides, the CDR3 is TGTGCCAGCAGCTTAGCTCCGGGACTAGCGGGGGGGCCCTCCTACAATGAGCAGTTCTTC. Amino acid sequence: CASSLAPGLAGGPSYNEQFF.